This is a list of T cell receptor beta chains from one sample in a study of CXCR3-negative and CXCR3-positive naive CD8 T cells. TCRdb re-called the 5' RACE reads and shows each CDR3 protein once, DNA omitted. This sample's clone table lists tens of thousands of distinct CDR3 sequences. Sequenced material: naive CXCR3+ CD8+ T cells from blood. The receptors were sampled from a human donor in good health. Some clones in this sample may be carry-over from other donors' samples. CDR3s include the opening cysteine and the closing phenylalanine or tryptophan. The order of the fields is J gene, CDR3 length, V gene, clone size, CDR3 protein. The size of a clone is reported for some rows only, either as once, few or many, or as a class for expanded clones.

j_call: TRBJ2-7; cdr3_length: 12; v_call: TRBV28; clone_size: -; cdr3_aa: CASSLGRRVEYF
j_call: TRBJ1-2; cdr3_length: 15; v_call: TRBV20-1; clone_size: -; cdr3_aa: CSARLLEPAPYGYTF
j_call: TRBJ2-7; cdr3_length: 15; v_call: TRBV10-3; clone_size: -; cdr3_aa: CAISEQTGSGDEQYF
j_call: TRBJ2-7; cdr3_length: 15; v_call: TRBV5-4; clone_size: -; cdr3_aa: CASSLNRGLSYEQYF
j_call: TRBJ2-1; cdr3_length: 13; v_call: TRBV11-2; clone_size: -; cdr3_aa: CASSLETYNEQFF
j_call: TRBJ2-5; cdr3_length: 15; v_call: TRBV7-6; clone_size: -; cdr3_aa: CASSLEGTDKETQYF
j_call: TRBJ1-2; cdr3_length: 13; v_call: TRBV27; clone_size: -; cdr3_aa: CASSLGESGGYTF
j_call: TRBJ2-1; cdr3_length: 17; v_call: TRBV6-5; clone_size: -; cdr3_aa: CASSYGSSGTGINEQFF
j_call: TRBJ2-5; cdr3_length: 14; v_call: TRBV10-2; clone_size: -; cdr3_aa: CASTRGLSQETQYF
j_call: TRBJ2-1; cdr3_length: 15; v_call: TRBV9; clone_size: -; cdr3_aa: CASNPSLAEDNEQFF
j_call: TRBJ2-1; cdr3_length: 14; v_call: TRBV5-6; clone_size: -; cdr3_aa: CASSLSVVYNEQFF
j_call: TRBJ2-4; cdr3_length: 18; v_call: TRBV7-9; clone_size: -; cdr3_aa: CASSRYADRGSAKNIQYF
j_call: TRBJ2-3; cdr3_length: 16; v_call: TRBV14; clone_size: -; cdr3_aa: CASSQKGTGYTDTQYF
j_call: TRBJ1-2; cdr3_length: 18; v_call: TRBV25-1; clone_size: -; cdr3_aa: CASSEYFGSPSSGGGYTF
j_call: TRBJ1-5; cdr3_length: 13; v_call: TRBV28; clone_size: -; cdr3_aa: CASSFAPAWAQHF
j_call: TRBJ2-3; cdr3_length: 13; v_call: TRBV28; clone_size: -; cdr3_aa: CASSPTGSDTQYF
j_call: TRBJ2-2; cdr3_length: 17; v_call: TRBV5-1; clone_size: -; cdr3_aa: CASSPDPGLTLGGELFF
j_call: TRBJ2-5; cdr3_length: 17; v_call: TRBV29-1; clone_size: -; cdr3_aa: CSVAKLKLSGAQETQYF
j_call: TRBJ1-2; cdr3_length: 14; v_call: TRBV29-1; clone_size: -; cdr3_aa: CSVDVGDELYGYTF
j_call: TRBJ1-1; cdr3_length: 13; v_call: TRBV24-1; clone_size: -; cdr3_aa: CATRMGAATEAFF
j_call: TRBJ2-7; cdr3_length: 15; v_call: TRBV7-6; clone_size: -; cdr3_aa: CASSLAPRGGDEQYF
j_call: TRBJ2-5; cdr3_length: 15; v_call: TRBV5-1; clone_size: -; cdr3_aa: CASSLEPGLQETQYF
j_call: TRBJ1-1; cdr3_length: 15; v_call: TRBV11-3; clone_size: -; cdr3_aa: CASSTHRGKGTEAFF
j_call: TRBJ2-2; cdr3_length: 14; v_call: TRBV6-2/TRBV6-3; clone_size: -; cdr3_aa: CASSLSLVAGELFF
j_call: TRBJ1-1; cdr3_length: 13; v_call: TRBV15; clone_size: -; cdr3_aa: CATSREENTEAFF
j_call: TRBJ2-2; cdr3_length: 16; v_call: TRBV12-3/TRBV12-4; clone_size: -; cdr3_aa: CASSLTAGGNTGELFF
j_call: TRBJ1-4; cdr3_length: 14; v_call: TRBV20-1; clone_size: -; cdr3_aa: CSARERATNEKLFF
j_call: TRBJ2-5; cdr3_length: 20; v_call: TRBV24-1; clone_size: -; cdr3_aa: CATSDLENRASGLYQETQYF
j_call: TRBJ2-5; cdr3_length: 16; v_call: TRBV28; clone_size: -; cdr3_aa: CASSHSGLAITETQYF
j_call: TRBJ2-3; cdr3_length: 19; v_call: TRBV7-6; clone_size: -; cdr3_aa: CASSPTSGTLLGPTDTQYF
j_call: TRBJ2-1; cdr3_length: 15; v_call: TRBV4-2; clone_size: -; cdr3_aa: CASSQDRGGANEQFF
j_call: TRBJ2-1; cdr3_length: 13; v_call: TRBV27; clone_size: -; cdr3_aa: CASAVRGYNEQFF
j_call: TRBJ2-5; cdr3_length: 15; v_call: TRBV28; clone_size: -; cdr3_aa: CASSETEDLQETQYF
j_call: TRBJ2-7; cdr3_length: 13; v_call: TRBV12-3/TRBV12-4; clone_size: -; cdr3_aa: CASSLAGPYEQYF
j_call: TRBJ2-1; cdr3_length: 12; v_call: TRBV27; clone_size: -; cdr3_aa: CASRLAGNEQFF
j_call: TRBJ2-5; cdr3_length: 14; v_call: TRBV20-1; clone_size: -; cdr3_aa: CSARRDWREQTQYF
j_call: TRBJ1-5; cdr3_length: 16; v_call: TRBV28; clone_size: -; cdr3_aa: CASSNRQEYSNQPQHF
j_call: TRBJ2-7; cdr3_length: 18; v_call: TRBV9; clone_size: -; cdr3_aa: CASSTPRNSSGSPDEQYF
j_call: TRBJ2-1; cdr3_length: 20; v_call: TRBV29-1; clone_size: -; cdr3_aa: CSSRSSGLAGGHSSYNEQFF
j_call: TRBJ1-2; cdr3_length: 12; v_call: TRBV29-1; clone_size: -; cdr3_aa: CSVQGGKDGYTF
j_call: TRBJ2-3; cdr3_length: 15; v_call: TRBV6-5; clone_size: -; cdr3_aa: CASSPSWEGPDTQYF
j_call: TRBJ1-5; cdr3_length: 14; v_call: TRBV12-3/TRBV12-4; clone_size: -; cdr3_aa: CASSLGRSNQPQHF
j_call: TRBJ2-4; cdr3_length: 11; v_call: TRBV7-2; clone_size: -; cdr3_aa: CASSTGTGSVF
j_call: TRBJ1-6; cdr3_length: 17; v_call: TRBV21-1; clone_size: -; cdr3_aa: CASSKASRPPVYSPLHF
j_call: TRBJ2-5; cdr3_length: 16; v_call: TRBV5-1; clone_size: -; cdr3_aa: CASSNRGGVEQETQYF
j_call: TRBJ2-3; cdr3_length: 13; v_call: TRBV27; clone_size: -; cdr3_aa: CASSLRAPDTQYF
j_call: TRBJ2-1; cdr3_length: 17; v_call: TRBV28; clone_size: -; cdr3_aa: CASSSYRLGTTYNEQFF
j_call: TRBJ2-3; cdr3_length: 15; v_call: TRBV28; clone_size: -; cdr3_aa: CASSLLAPKGDTQYF
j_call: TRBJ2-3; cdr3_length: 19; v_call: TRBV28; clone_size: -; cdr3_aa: CASSSNRRTSGTLTDTQYF
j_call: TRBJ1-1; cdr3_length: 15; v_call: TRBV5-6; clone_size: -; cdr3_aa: CASSLARGRNTEAFF
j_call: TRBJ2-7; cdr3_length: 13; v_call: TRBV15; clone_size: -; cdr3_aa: CATSTSERDEQYF
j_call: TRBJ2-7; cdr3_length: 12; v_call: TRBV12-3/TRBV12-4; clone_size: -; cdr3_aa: CASGGLADEQYF
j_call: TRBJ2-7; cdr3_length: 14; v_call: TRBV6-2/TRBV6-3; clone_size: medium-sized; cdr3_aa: CASSYEPSAYEQYF